Listed below are T cell receptor beta chains from one sample, sequenced in a study of immune evolution from preneoplasia to lung adenocarcinoma. Using immunoSEQ multiplex PCR, the repertoire was profiled, and TCRdb retains in-frame clones only, with some absent. The table records some 6,100 clones, roughly 88% of them present only once. Sequences were obtained from FFPE lung adenocarcinoma in situ tissue. The receptors stem from an older donor with lung adenocarcinoma. CDR3s include the opening cysteine and the closing phenylalanine or tryptophan. D genes are given only for firm matches. For some rows the clone size is stated as once, few or many, or as a class when expanded; others skip it.

cdr3_nt: TGTGCCTGGAGTGTGTCTGTAGCCAAAAACATTCAGTACTTC
cdr3_aa: CAWSVSVAKNIQYF
j_call: TRBJ2-4
clone_size: NA
d_call: NA
v_call: TRBV30

cdr3_nt: TGTGCCAGCAGCAGTTATAGCACAGATACGCAGTATTTT
cdr3_aa: CASSSYSTDTQYF
j_call: TRBJ2-3
clone_size: NA
d_call: NA
v_call: TRBV5-4

cdr3_nt: TGCGCCAGCAGCTTGGGACTGGGCGGGAGAGGTACAGATACGCAGTATTTT
cdr3_aa: CASSLGLGGRGTDTQYF
j_call: TRBJ2-3
clone_size: NA
d_call: TRBD2
v_call: TRBV5-1

cdr3_nt: TGCGCCAGCAGTCCCTCTGGGGAGAACACTGAAGCTTTCTTT
cdr3_aa: CASSPSGENTEAFF
j_call: TRBJ1-1
clone_size: few
d_call: NA
v_call: TRBV23-1

cdr3_nt: TGCAGCGTTGTCGCCTCCACAGGACAGGGAGAACCCTCTGGGGCCAACGTCCTGACTTTC
cdr3_aa: CSVVASTGQGEPSGANVLTF
j_call: TRBJ2-6
clone_size: NA
d_call: TRBD1
v_call: TRBV29-1

cdr3_nt: TGCGCCAGCAGCTTGGGACTAAAGTTAGAGACCCAGTACTTC
cdr3_aa: CASSLGLKLETQYF
j_call: TRBJ2-5
clone_size: NA
d_call: NA
v_call: TRBV5-1

cdr3_nt: TGCGCCAGCAGCCAAGGTACCTATCTAGCGGGAGAAGGAAATGAGCAGTTCTTC
cdr3_aa: CASSQGTYLAGEGNEQFF
j_call: TRBJ2-1
clone_size: NA
d_call: TRBD2
v_call: TRBV4-1

cdr3_nt: TGTGCCATCAGTCCGGACAGCAATGAGCAGTTCTTC
cdr3_aa: CAISPDSNEQFF
j_call: TRBJ2-1
clone_size: large
d_call: NA
v_call: TRBV10-3

cdr3_nt: TGTGCCAGCAGCCCACCCGGCCTCGGGACTAGCGGGAGGGGTGAGCAGTTCTTC
cdr3_aa: CASSPPGLGTSGRGEQFF
j_call: TRBJ2-1
clone_size: few
d_call: TRBD2
v_call: TRBV7-9

cdr3_nt: TGTGCCAGCAGGTCGGAGGTAGATACGCAGTATTTT
cdr3_aa: CASRSEVDTQYF
j_call: TRBJ2-3
clone_size: NA
d_call: NA
v_call: TRBV6-5

cdr3_nt: TGTGCCAGCAGCTCCGGGACTAGCGGCCTTCTGGGCTCCTACGAGCAGTACTTC
cdr3_aa: CASSSGTSGLLGSYEQYF
j_call: TRBJ2-7
clone_size: NA
d_call: TRBD2
v_call: TRBV7-9

cdr3_nt: TGTGCCAGCAGCCCAAGACAGGCGCGGATGAACACTGAAGCTTTCTTT
cdr3_aa: CASSPRQARMNTEAFF
j_call: TRBJ1-1
clone_size: NA
d_call: NA
v_call: TRBV9

cdr3_nt: TGTGCCAGCAGCCCGTCCCGGGGTGACTATGGCTACACCTTC
cdr3_aa: CASSPSRGDYGYTF
j_call: TRBJ1-2
clone_size: NA
d_call: NA
v_call: TRBV7-2

cdr3_nt: TGTGCCAGTAGTATGGGACAGGGGGCAAATCAGCCCCAGCATTTT
cdr3_aa: CASSMGQGANQPQHF
j_call: TRBJ1-5
clone_size: NA
d_call: TRBD1
v_call: TRBV19

cdr3_nt: TGTGCCAGTAGTCCCTTCCCCGGGGGGGATTTGCAGTTCTTC
cdr3_aa: CASSPFPGGDLQFF
j_call: TRBJ2-1
clone_size: NA
d_call: TRBD2
v_call: TRBV19

cdr3_nt: TGTGCCAGCTCTCTGGGGAGCGGGAGGGTAGGGGAGCAGTACTTC
cdr3_aa: CASSLGSGRVGEQYF
j_call: TRBJ2-7
clone_size: NA
d_call: TRBD2
v_call: TRBV2

cdr3_nt: TGCGCCAGCAGCTTGTATATAACCGGGGCCAACGTCCTGACTTTC
cdr3_aa: CASSLYITGANVLTF
j_call: TRBJ2-6
clone_size: NA
d_call: NA
v_call: TRBV5-1

cdr3_nt: TGCAGCGCAAGGGACAGGGTACCCCCTGAAGCTTTCTTT
cdr3_aa: CSARDRVPPEAFF
j_call: TRBJ1-1
clone_size: NA
d_call: TRBD1
v_call: TRBV29-1

cdr3_nt: TGTGCCTGGAGTGGGTTTGGCCCTGAAGCTTTCTTT
cdr3_aa: CAWSGFGPEAFF
j_call: TRBJ1-1
clone_size: NA
d_call: NA
v_call: TRBV30

cdr3_nt: TGTGCCAGCAGTTTTTCCCGAGGGCTTGGGGGCTACACCTTC
cdr3_aa: CASSFSRGLGGYTF
j_call: TRBJ1-2
clone_size: few
d_call: NA
v_call: TRBV27

cdr3_nt: TGCGCCAGCAGCCTAACTAGCTACGAGCAGTACTTC
cdr3_aa: CASSLTSYEQYF
j_call: TRBJ2-7
clone_size: NA
d_call: NA
v_call: TRBV5-1

cdr3_nt: TGTGCCAGCAGTTTATCGCGGGGGACAGGTAACGAGCAGTACTTC
cdr3_aa: CASSLSRGTGNEQYF
j_call: TRBJ2-7
clone_size: NA
d_call: NA
v_call: TRBV27

cdr3_nt: TGTGCCAGCAGCTCTCCGGGACTTGGGCAAAAACTGTTTTTT
cdr3_aa: CASSSPGLGQKLFF
j_call: TRBJ1-4
clone_size: NA
d_call: NA
v_call: TRBV7-9

cdr3_nt: TGTGCCACCAGCAGAGGGGGGGGCCTCGGGACCGACTATGGCTACACCTTC
cdr3_aa: CATSRGGGLGTDYGYTF
j_call: TRBJ1-2
clone_size: NA
d_call: NA
v_call: TRBV15

cdr3_nt: TGCGCCAGCAGCTTGGGGAACAGGGGGAGAACTGAAGCTTTCTTT
cdr3_aa: CASSLGNRGRTEAFF
j_call: TRBJ1-1
clone_size: NA
d_call: TRBD1
v_call: TRBV5-1

cdr3_nt: TGTGCCAGCTCACCAAACATCGACTCTGGAAACACCATATATTTT
cdr3_aa: CASSPNIDSGNTIYF
j_call: TRBJ1-3
clone_size: NA
d_call: NA
v_call: TRBV18

cdr3_nt: TGTGCCAGCAGCCGGGTGGGTGAGGTAGCCTACGAGCAGTACTTC
cdr3_aa: CASSRVGEVAYEQYF
j_call: TRBJ2-7
clone_size: large
d_call: NA
v_call: TRBV6-5

cdr3_nt: TGTGCCAGCAGTTATGGGGGGACAGGGGACCTCTACGAGCAGTACTTC
cdr3_aa: CASSYGGTGDLYEQYF
j_call: TRBJ2-7
clone_size: once
d_call: TRBD1
v_call: TRBV6-5

cdr3_nt: TGTGCCAGTTTGGGACAGGGGAACGAGCAGTACTTC
cdr3_aa: CASLGQGNEQYF
j_call: TRBJ2-7
clone_size: once
d_call: TRBD1
v_call: TRBV19

cdr3_nt: TGCGCCAGCAGCCAAGCTCGGGACAGGGGACCCCTCGATACGCAGTATTTT
cdr3_aa: CASSQARDRGPLDTQYF
j_call: TRBJ2-3
clone_size: NA
d_call: TRBD1
v_call: TRBV4-1

cdr3_nt: TGTGCCAGCAGTTTCACGGGGAACACTGAAGCTTTCTTT
cdr3_aa: CASSFTGNTEAFF
j_call: TRBJ1-1
clone_size: NA
d_call: NA
v_call: TRBV6-6

cdr3_nt: TGTGCCAGCAGCCGTAAAGGGGTGGGAGGAGGTGAGACCCAGTACTTC
cdr3_aa: CASSRKGVGGGETQYF
j_call: TRBJ2-5
clone_size: once
d_call: NA
v_call: TRBV5-4

cdr3_nt: TGTGCCAGCAGTGAACCTAGCGGGAGTACAGATACGCAGTATTTT
cdr3_aa: CASSEPSGSTDTQYF
j_call: TRBJ2-3
clone_size: NA
d_call: TRBD2
v_call: TRBV6-1

cdr3_nt: TGTGCCAGCAGTGAAGGGGACAGGCAAAAGCAGTTCTTC
cdr3_aa: CASSEGDRQKQFF
j_call: TRBJ2-1
clone_size: NA
d_call: TRBD1
v_call: TRBV6-1

cdr3_nt: TGTGCCAGCAGCTTAGCGTCAGGGGGCCGCGAGCAGTACTTC
cdr3_aa: CASSLASGGREQYF
j_call: TRBJ2-7
clone_size: NA
d_call: TRBD1
v_call: TRBV7-8

cdr3_nt: TGTGCCAGTAGTCCCCGGGGTGTCTCCTACAATGAGCAGTTCTTC
cdr3_aa: CASSPRGVSYNEQFF
j_call: TRBJ2-1
clone_size: NA
d_call: NA
v_call: TRBV19

cdr3_nt: TGTGCCAGCAGTGAATGGGGGGTGGCCCAAGAGACCCAGTACTTC
cdr3_aa: CASSEWGVAQETQYF
j_call: TRBJ2-5
clone_size: NA
d_call: NA
v_call: TRBV25-1

cdr3_nt: TGCGCCAGCAGCCAGACGCCCGGGGGCGACGAGCAGTACTTC
cdr3_aa: CASSQTPGGDEQYF
j_call: TRBJ2-7
clone_size: NA
d_call: NA
v_call: TRBV4-1

cdr3_nt: TGTGCTAGTGGCCCTACGGGGTCAGATACGCAGTATTTT
cdr3_aa: CASGPTGSDTQYF
j_call: TRBJ2-3
clone_size: NA
d_call: NA
v_call: TRBV12-5

cdr3_nt: TGTGCCAGCAGCTTAATCCTAGGGGATGAGCAGTTCTTC
cdr3_aa: CASSLILGDEQFF
j_call: TRBJ2-1
clone_size: NA
d_call: NA
v_call: TRBV7-3

cdr3_nt: TGTGCCAGCAGCCGTACAGGCAACTCTGGGGCCAACGTCCTGACTTTC
cdr3_aa: CASSRTGNSGANVLTF
j_call: TRBJ2-6
clone_size: NA
d_call: NA
v_call: TRBV5-6

cdr3_nt: TGTGCCAGCAGGGCAGGGACAGGGGGGGCCTACGAGCAGTACTTC
cdr3_aa: CASRAGTGGAYEQYF
j_call: TRBJ2-7
clone_size: NA
d_call: TRBD1
v_call: TRBV2

cdr3_nt: TGTGCCAGCAGCTCGTACAGGGATCAGCTGGGCAATTCACCCCTCCACTTT
cdr3_aa: CASSSYRDQLGNSPLHF
j_call: TRBJ1-6
clone_size: NA
d_call: NA
v_call: TRBV11-3

cdr3_nt: TGCAGCGTCGTTACCTGGGACAAAGACAATCAGCCCCAGCATTTT
cdr3_aa: CSVVTWDKDNQPQHF
j_call: TRBJ1-5
clone_size: large
d_call: NA
v_call: TRBV29-1

cdr3_nt: TGTGCCAGCAGCCCACGGCTAGCGGGAGGCCATGTCCCCGAGCAGTACTTC
cdr3_aa: CASSPRLAGGHVPEQYF
j_call: TRBJ2-7
clone_size: few
d_call: TRBD2
v_call: TRBV13

cdr3_nt: TGTGCCAGTCGGGAGGGCAATGGAGATACGCAGTATTTT
cdr3_aa: CASREGNGDTQYF
j_call: TRBJ2-3
clone_size: NA
d_call: TRBD2
v_call: TRBV19